The table lists the clone carrying this T cell receptor beta chain with a few counts. The antigen is undetermined. From RNA transcripts, TCR beta CDR3 regions were amplified. First-round RT-PCR with HTBI primers amplified the TCR CDR3 region. TCRdb reprocessed the multiplex PCR reads with MiXCR, giving one entry per CDR3 protein. The sample contains around 350,000 distinct CDR3 sequences, 17% of which appear only once. CDR1 is MDHEN and CDR2 is SYDVKM in the germline V gene. This CDR3 spans 15 amino acids. With 6 bases removed from V and 3 bases from J, the gap between germline ends came to 17 bases. This entry is derived from a study of T cells in Graves' hyperthyroidism and ophthalmopathy. Findings and caveats of the study: Progression to ophthalmopathy was predicted a median of approximately seven months early.

The TCR comes from a young woman with Graves' hyperthyroidism that later progressed to Graves' ophthalmopathy. Sample: blood. The genes are TRBV28 and TRBJ1-1; the D gene is possibly TRBD1 (5 bases). The CDR3 DNA follows: TGTGCCAGCAGCCCCCGATCAGGGTATCACACTGAAGCTTTCTTT. Its translation is CASSPRSGYHTEAFF. Full variable domain (missing parts from reference TRBV28 and TRBJ1-1): DVKVTQSSRYLVKRTGEKVFLECVQDMDHENMFWYRQDPGLGLRLIYFSYDVKMKEKGDIPEGYSVSREKKERFSLILESASTNQTSMYLCASSPRSGYHTEAFFGQGTRLTVV.